A single sample gave rise to the 17 T cell receptor beta chains below, sequenced in a study of blood T cell repertoires in COVID-19. TCRdb's copy holds only in-frame clones and misses some; the assay was immunoSEQ multiplex PCR. The sample has approximately 250,000 clones; roughly 84% are singletons. Specimen: peripheral blood. The receptors were sampled from a man aged 60-69 years with acute or convalescent COVID-19.

This chain uses TRBV9 with TRBJ1-1; D is possibly TRBD1 (6 bases). Trimming removed 4 bases from V and 4 bases from J, with 14 bases in between. The germline V gene has CDR1 SGDLS and CDR2 YYNGEE. The CDR3 sequence is 14 residues long. The CDR3 here is CASSSQGFGTEAFF. The CDR3 DNA is TGTGCCAGCAGCTCACAGGGATTTGGCACTGAAGCTTTCTTT. The full variable domain, in which reference TRBV9 and TRBJ1-1 provide the parts outside the CDR3, is DSGVTQTPKHLITATGQRVTLRCSPRSGDLSVYWYQQSLDQGLQFLIQYYNGEERAKGNILERFSAQQFPDLHSELNLSSLELGDSALYFCASSSQGFGTEAFFGQGTRLTVV.

The chain has TRBV27 and TRBJ2-7; 7 bases match TRBD2. The CDR3 runs to 14 residues. J gave up 4 bases and V 3 bases, and 6 bases lay outside the gene matches. Looked up from germline, CDR1 is MNHEY and CDR2 is SMNVEV (reference sequence). The CDR3 DNA is TGTGCCAGCAGTTTCACAGCGGGGTCTTACGAGCAGTACTTC. Protein: CASSFTAGSYEQYF.

The chain links TRBV2 to TRBJ1-1; a possible D gene is TRBD1 (5 bases). This CDR3 has 12 amino acids. The ends were cut back, 6 bases at V and 5 bases at J, with 10 bases in the middle. Germline V gene lookup returns CDR1 SNHLY and CDR2 FYNNEI. The CDR3 is CASRAGQTEAFF. CDR3 coding DNA: TGTGCCAGCAGGGCAGGGCAAACTGAAGCTTTCTTT.

This clone occurred a few times. The chain links TRBV4-1 to TRBJ1-5; no clear D. Germline V gives CDR1 MGHRA, CDR2 YSYEKL. The CDR3 sequence is 17 residues long. Trimming pared 0 bases from V and 4 bases from J, leaving 16 bases between. The CDR3 protein is CASSQEPSHQANQPQHF. CDR3 sequence (DNA): TGCGCCAGCAGCCAAGAACCCTCTCACCAGGCGAATCAGCCCCAGCATTTT.

The chain joins TRBV19 to TRBJ2-3; 7 nucleotides match TRBD1. This CDR3 has 17 amino acids. Germline V gene sequence: CDR1 LNHDA, CDR2 SQIVND (reference sequence). V trimming: 5 bases; J trimming: 2 bases; junction bases outside the gene matches: 13. The CDR3 sequence is CASSPGTANLYTDTQYF. DNA of the CDR3: TGTGCCAGTAGTCCTGGGACAGCCAATTTATACACAGATACGCAGTATTTT.

The chain couples TRBV3-1 (or the pseudogene TRBV3-2) to TRBJ1-2; D call uncertain. Germline V gene sequence: CDR1 LGHDT, CDR2 YNNKEL (reference sequence). This CDR3 spans 12 amino acids. With 1 base removed from V and 2 bases from J, the gap between germline ends came to 2 bases. In DNA form, the CDR3 reads TGTGCCAGCAGCCAAGCAAACTATGGCTACACCTTC. Protein sequence: CASSQANYGYTF.

This rearrangement joins TRBV7-8 to TRBJ1-4; unclear D gene. Germline V gene lookup returns CDR1 SGHVS and CDR2 FQNEAQ. The CDR3 extends over 13 amino acids. Trimming took off 2 bases at V and 8 bases at J, with 9 bases between the two ends. The CDR3 is CASSLFSGEKLFF. For the CDR3, the DNA is TGTGCCAGCAGCTTATTCAGCGGCGAAAAACTGTTTTTT.

The J gene is TRBJ1-2, the V gene TRBV29-1; 12 positions match TRBD1. CDR1 is SQVTM, CDR2 ANQGSEA, per germline. The CDR3 extends over 13 amino acids. Unmatched junction bases numbered 5, after V lost 5 bases and J lost 7 bases. The CDR3 sequence: CSVPGQGAGGYTF. The CDR3 DNA follows: TGCAGCGTTCCGGGACAGGGGGCGGGTGGCTACACCTTC.

The chain carries TRBV30 and TRBJ1-2, with a tentative D call TRBD1 (5 bases). Trimming took 1 base from V and 8 from J, leaving 11 bases between them. Germline CDR1 GTSNPN, CDR2 SVGIG (reference sequence). The CDR3 covers 12 residues. DNA for the CDR3: TGTGCCTGGAGTGCAGGGATCACGGGCTACACCTTC. Amino acids: CAWSAGITGYTF.

This clone was counted a few times. This chain joins TRBV28 and TRBJ2-2, with D possibly matching TRBD1 (6 bases). The CDR3 extends over 16 amino acids. Trimming stripped 4 bases from V and 3 bases from J, with 15 bases between. Looked up from germline, CDR1 is MDHEN and CDR2 is SYDVKM. For the CDR3, the DNA is TGTGCCAGCAGTTCCCTAGGTCAGGGGTACACCGGGGAGCTGTTTTTT. This codes for CASSSLGQGYTGELFF.

V is TRBV4-1 and J is TRBJ2-1; TRBD2 matches 13 bases. The length of the CDR3 is 19 residues. The trim removed 2 bases at V and 0 bases at J, leaving 7 bases unmatched. Germline lookup yields CDR1 MGHRA and CDR2 YSYEKL. CDR3 nucleotide sequence: TGCGCCAGCAGCCAACTACCCGGGACTAGCGGGACCTCCTACAATGAGCAGTTCTTC. Protein sequence: CASSQLPGTSGTSYNEQFF.

This chain joins TRBV13 and TRBJ2-1, with TRBD1 identical over 9 bases. This CDR3 has 16 residues. After removal of 5 bases from V and 3 bases from J, the junction contained 8 bases not matched to a gene. CDR1 and CDR2 (germline): PRHDT, FYEKMQ (reference sequence). This chain's CDR3 is CASSENRDRVYNEQFF. The CDR3 DNA is TGTGCCAGCAGCGAAAACCGGGACAGGGTCTACAATGAGCAGTTCTTC.

The chain employs TRBV28 and TRBJ2-7; 9 bases align to TRBD1. V was clipped by 6 bases and J by 6 bases; unmatched bases: 9. This CDR3 region has 14 residues. CDR1 and CDR2 (germline): MDHEN, SYDVKM. This CDR3 is CASRRGQGGREQYF. CDR3 bases: TGTGCCAGCAGGCGGGGACAGGGAGGGCGCGAGCAGTACTTC.

This sequence joins TRBV27 and TRBJ1-5; no definite D call. The V end was cut by 5 bases, the J end by 3 bases, with 17 bases between. Germline values: CDR1 MNHEY, CDR2 SMNVEV (reference sequence). The CDR3 spans 16 residues. The CDR3 loop reads CASSNTAVRANQPQHF. The CDR3 DNA is TGTGCCAGCAGTAATACCGCAGTCCGTGCCAATCAGCCCCAGCATTTT.

Here the CDR3 DNA reads TGTGCCAGCAGTTACTGGGAAGGGGGCGCGTACGAGCAGTACTTC. This encodes CASSYWEGGAYEQYF. V and J are TRBV6-2 or TRBV6-3 and TRBJ2-7, with TRBD1 identical over 7 bases. The CDR3 is 15 amino acids. The V gene end was trimmed by 1 base and the J gene end by 4 bases; junction bases not matched to a gene: 7. From germline, CDR1 is MNHEY and CDR2 SVGEGT.

The chain joins TRBV28 to TRBJ1-2; no definite D call. Trimming removed 7 bases at V and 4 bases at J, with 16 bases between. The CDR3 is made up of 14 amino acids. Germline CDR1 and CDR2: MDHEN and SYDVKM. CDR3 sequence (DNA): TGTGCCAGCATGGGAGGAGGGAGATCCTATGGCTACACCTTC. Translation gives CASMGGGRSYGYTF.

Details on this clone: Germline is not matched at one junction end, which may reflect a read error. DNA of the CDR3: TGCGCCAGCACCTTGGAGCCTAGCGGGAGGGCCCCACCCCCCCACGAGACCCAGTACTTC. Amino acid sequence: CASTLEPSGRAPPPHETQYF. The genes are TRBV5-1 and TRBJ2-5; 12 bases match TRBD2. The CDR3 sequence is 20 residues long. Germline V gene sequence: CDR1 SGHRS, CDR2 YFSETQ.